Listed below are T cell receptor beta chains from one sample, sequenced in a study of PD-1 blockade in classical Hodgkin lymphoma. Profiling relied on immunoSEQ multiplex PCR, and the TCRdb table lists in-frame clones only, not all of them. Altogether just over 14,000 clones are present, 80% to 90% being singletons, with the ten largest covering roughly a quarter. The source was peripheral blood mononuclear cells (PBMCs), collected before the second cycle of nivolumab. Receptors were obtained from a human donor with classical Hodgkin lymphoma. Both conserved end residues are part of each CDR3. Each record gives: D gene, clone size, V gene, J gene, CDR3 protein, CDR3 DNA. A D gene is named only where the DNA matches it firmly. Part of the rows lack a size; the others show once, few, many or a class for expanded clones.

-	-	TRBV18	TRBJ2-4	CASSFLRPDLAKNIQYF	TGTGCCAGCTCATTCCTGCGGCCTGATTTAGCCAAAAACATTCAGTACTTC
-	-	TRBV7-2	TRBJ2-5	CASSSGQTYQETQYF	TGTGCCAGCAGCTCCGGACAGACCTACCAAGAGACCCAGTACTTC
-	-	TRBV5-1	TRBJ2-5	CASSLAGQTQETQYF	TGCGCCAGCAGCTTGGCTGGCCAGACCCAAGAGACCCAGTACTTC
TRBD1	-	TRBV23-1	TRBJ2-7	CASSQSYRGPSYEQYF	TGCGCCAGCAGTCAATCATACAGGGGGCCTTCCTACGAGCAGTACTTC
TRBD1	few	TRBV25-1	TRBJ2-2	CASSKDRYTGELFF	TGTGCCAGCAGTAAGGACAGGTACACCGGGGAGCTGTTTTTT
-	large	TRBV10-2	TRBJ2-3	CASMGDAGDTQYF	TGCGCCAGCATGGGGGACGCTGGAGATACGCAGTATTTT
-	-	TRBV11-2	TRBJ1-6	CASSSWTQTSSPLHF	TGTGCCAGCAGCTCCTGGACACAAACGAGCTCACCCCTCCACTTT
TRBD1	-	TRBV7-9	TRBJ2-7	CASSLGTGDPYEQYF	TGTGCCAGCAGCTTGGGGACAGGGGACCCCTACGAGCAGTACTTC
-	-	TRBV6-5	TRBJ1-1	CASSYGTEAFF	TGTGCCAGCAGTTACGGGACTGAAGCTTTCTTT
-	-	TRBV9	TRBJ1-3	CASSADSGARNTIYF	TGTGCCAGCAGCGCGGACAGTGGTGCAAGAAACACCATATATTTT
TRBD1	-	TRBV2	TRBJ1-2	CASSDRGRGYTF	TGTGCCAGCAGTGACAGGGGGCGAGGCTACACCTTC
-	-	TRBV7-3	TRBJ1-1	CASSIYRSQAFF	TGTGCCAGCAGCATCTACAGGAGCCAAGCTTTCTTT
TRBD2	-	TRBV6-1	TRBJ2-1	CASTERKRGGSYNEQFF	TGTGCCAGCACTGAGCGGAAGCGGGGGGGATCCTACAATGAGCAGTTCTTC
TRBD1	-	TRBV6-4	TRBJ1-3	CASSTTGGRSGNTIYF	TGTGCCAGCAGCACGACAGGGGGGAGGTCTGGAAACACCATATATTTT
TRBD2	-	TRBV18	TRBJ2-1	CASSPRAGGDRNNEQFF	TGTGCCAGCTCACCTCGGGCGGGGGGCGACAGAAACAATGAGCAGTTCTTC
TRBD2	-	TRBV18	TRBJ2-5	CASSPPGLAGGNQETQYF	TGTGCCAGCTCACCCCCGGGCCTAGCGGGGGGCAACCAAGAGACCCAGTACTTC
-	-	TRBV5-6	TRBJ2-7	CASSSDFLYEQYF	TGTGCCAGCAGCTCGGACTTCCTCTACGAGCAGTACTTC
-	-	TRBV18	TRBJ2-3	CASSPRGTDTQYF	TGTGCCAGCTCACCCAGGGGAACAGATACGCAGTATTTT
TRBD1	few	TRBV10-2	TRBJ1-6	CASRAGTGNSPLHF	TGCGCCAGCAGGGCCGGGACAGGGAATTCACCCCTCCACTTT
-	few	TRBV28	TRBJ1-5	CASSLRRGKHF	TGTGCCAGCAGTTTAAGGAGGGGAAAGCATTTT
-	-	TRBV19	TRBJ1-2	CASSQLRVGTQGGYTF	TGTGCCAGTAGCCAGCTCCGAGTGGGCACCCAAGGAGGCTACACCTTC
-	-	TRBV7-8	TRBJ2-3	CASSLVAAAFGDTQYF	TGTGCCAGCAGCTTAGTGGCAGCCGCCTTTGGGGATACGCAGTATTTT
TRBD1	-	TRBV29-1	TRBJ1-2	CSVVQGPYGYTF	TGCAGCGTTGTACAGGGGCCCTATGGCTACACCTTC
TRBD1	-	TRBV18	TRBJ2-7	CASSPQQGGTGNPHQEQYF	TGTGCCAGCTCACCACAGCAAGGGGGGACAGGCAACCCCCATCAGGAGCAGTACTTC
-	few	TRBV7-9	TRBJ1-6	CASSSQDLNNSPLHF	TGTGCCAGCAGCTCACAGGACCTCAATAATTCACCCCTCCACTTT
TRBD2	-	TRBV7-6	TRBJ2-1	CASSFSSGGPLGEQFF	TGTGCCAGCAGCTTTAGTAGCGGGGGGCCCTTGGGTGAGCAGTTCTTC
-	medium-sized	TRBV7-9	TRBJ2-7	CASSLGTNEQYF	TGTGCCAGCAGCTTAGGTACCAACGAGCAGTACTTC
-	-	TRBV2	TRBJ1-6	CASTPGQSSYNSPLHF	TGTGCCAGCACCCCCGGGCAGAGCTCCTATAATTCACCCCTCCACTTT
-	-	TRBV7-9	TRBJ2-3	CASTVGGDTDTQYF	TGTGCCAGCACGGTTGGGGGAGACACAGATACGCAGTATTTT
-	-	TRBV7-9	TRBJ2-5	CASSLRRGPQETQYF	TGTGCCAGCAGCTTAAGGAGGGGCCCCCAAGAGACCCAGTACTTC
-	-	TRBV19	TRBJ1-2	CASSPPHSYGYTF	TGTGCCAGTAGCCCCCCCCACTCCTATGGCTACACCTTC
-	-	TRBV27	TRBJ2-1	CASSLIGLRTYNEQFF	TGTGCCAGCAGTTTAATCGGGCTACGGACCTACAATGAGCAGTTCTTC
-	-	TRBV7-2	TRBJ2-3	CASSLRGGNTDTQYF	TGTGCCAGCAGCTTACGAGGGGGGAACACAGATACGCAGTATTTT
-	-	TRBV9	TRBJ1-1	CASSVGHVNTEAFF	TGTGCCAGCAGCGTAGGTCACGTGAACACTGAAGCTTTCTTT
-	-	TRBV2	TRBJ1-2	CASTGSNYGYTF	TGTGCCAGCACAGGTTCCAACTATGGCTACACCTTC
-	-	TRBV27	TRBJ2-7	CASSLSAPGLGGYEQYF	TGTGCCAGCAGTTTATCGGCGCCAGGGCTAGGGGGATACGAGCAGTACTTC
-	-	TRBV19	TRBJ1-1	CASSIVSGDRWNTEAFF	TGTGCCAGTAGTATAGTATCAGGGGACCGATGGAACACTGAAGCTTTCTTT
-	few	TRBV7-9	TRBJ1-6	CASSSGTHYSKVHF	TGTGCCAGCAGCTCCGGGACTCATTATTCGAAAGTCCACTTT
TRBD1	few	TRBV19	TRBJ1-1	CASRPTGGRSEAFF	TGTGCCAGTAGACCGACAGGGGGCAGGTCTGAAGCTTTCTTT
TRBD2	-	TRBV2	TRBJ2-3	CASKPSGRTGTQYF	TGTGCCAGCAAACCTAGCGGGCGCACAGGTACGCAGTATTTT
-	-	TRBV6-5	TRBJ1-2	CASSPGLYYGYTF	TGTGCCAGCAGTCCCGGTCTGTACTATGGCTACACCTTC
TRBD2	-	TRBV5-1	TRBJ2-7	CASSRNSGGTYEQYF	TGCGCCAGCAGCCGGAATAGCGGGGGGACCTACGAGCAGTACTTC
TRBD2	medium-sized	TRBV29-1	TRBJ2-3	CSVEGPREGLGDTQYF	TGCAGCGTTGAAGGTCCCAGGGAGGGCCTAGGAGATACGCAGTATTTT
TRBD2	-	TRBV9	TRBJ2-5	CASSPLAGPKTQYF	TGTGCCAGCAGCCCTCTAGCGGGTCCCAAGACCCAGTACTTC
TRBD1	-	TRBV28	TRBJ1-6	CASSGRQGLGSALHF	TGTGCCAGCAGTGGGAGACAGGGGTTAGGAAGTGCCCTCCACTTT
-	-	TRBV19	TRBJ1-1	CASAAGLNTEAFF	TGTGCCAGTGCGGCAGGGCTGAACACTGAAGCTTTCTTT
-	-	TRBV5-4	TRBJ1-5	CASRLGGQPQHF	TGTGCCAGCAGGTTAGGTGGACAGCCCCAGCATTTT
-	-	TRBV4-1	TRBJ1-6	CASSLDSSYNSPLHF	TGCGCCAGCAGCCTTGACAGCTCCTATAATTCACCCCTCCACTTT